The 25 T cell receptor beta chains below come from one sample, sequenced in a study of T cell repertoires in cytomegalovirus infection. A single record per CDR3 protein comes from TCRdb applying MiXCR to the reads. The profile shows hundreds of thousands of distinct CDR3 sequences, about 33% of them singletons. These receptors lack a known antigen. This specimen consisted of cultured PBMCs, obtained from culture after CMV antigen stimulation. The source is a human donor in good health (CMV status not recorded). Some clones in this sample may be carry-over from other donors' samples.

This clonotype was recorded many times. The chain links TRBV7-2 to TRBJ1-1; the match to TRBD1 covers 7 bases. The CDR3 is 18 amino acids. V gave up 3 bases and J gave up 8 bases; unmatched junction bases: 21. In germline, CDR1 is SGHTA, CDR2 FQGNSA. The CDR3 reads CASSLVTGSLIRGSEAFF. CDR3 DNA sequence: TGTGCCAGCAGCTTGGTGACAGGGAGTCTAATAAGGGGGTCGGAAGCTTTCTTT.

To note about this clonotype: At one of its ends the junction is not consistent with the germline gene, which may arise from a read error. The chain uses TRBV12-3 or TRBV12-4 and TRBJ2-7; 12 bases are a match to TRBD2. CDR3 length: 14 amino acids. The CDR3 DNA follows: TGTGCCAGCAGTCTAGCGGGAGGGCTGGGCGAGCAGTACTTC. It codes for CASSLAGGLGEQYF.

This clonotype has only a few counts. The gene calls are TRBV28 and TRBJ1-1; TRBD1 matches 7 bases. This CDR3 has 15 amino acids. Trimming took 5 bases from V and 4 from J; bases not matched to a gene: 10. Germline V gene sequence: CDR1 MDHEN, CDR2 SYDVKM. CDR3 DNA sequence: TGTGCCAGCAGTACCAGACAGGGTTTGTTCACTGAAGCTTTCTTT. This codes for CASSTRQGLFTEAFF.

In its sample, this clonotype was seen a few times. The chain recombines TRBV5-4 with TRBJ2-5, with a weak D call TRBD2 (6 bases). CDR1 and CDR2 from the germline V gene are SGHNT and YYREEE (reference sequence). The CDR3 has 13 amino acids. The V end lost 5 bases, the J end lost 5 bases, and 13 bases lay between the germline ends. The DNA for the CDR3 is TGTGCCAGCAGTTTGCGGGGTGGGGAGACCCAGTACTTC. Its translation is CASSLRGGETQYF.

The chain links TRBV20-1 to TRBJ2-7, with 8 nucleotides matching TRBD2. The V and J ends lost 2 bases and 2 bases, in that order; junction bases with no gene match: 8. Germline V gives CDR1 DFQATT, CDR2 SNEGSKA (reference sequence). This CDR3 has 15 residues. CDR3 coding DNA: TGCAGTGCTAGATCCTCGGGAGGGTTAACCTACGAGCAGTACTTC. Its protein product is CSARSSGGLTYEQYF.

The J gene is TRBJ1-1, the V gene TRBV4-1; the D is unclear. V lost 4 bases to trimming and J lost 1 base, with 13 bases between them. This CDR3 has 15 residues. Germline V gene lookup returns CDR1 MGHRA and CDR2 YSYEKL. The CDR3 sequence: CASSPHGSANTEAFF. The CDR3 nucleotides read TGCGCCAGCAGCCCCCATGGTTCGGCGAACACTGAAGCTTTCTTT.

The V call is TRBV11-2, the J call TRBJ2-7; 10 bases fit TRBD2. CDR3 size: 14 residues. Unmatched junction bases numbered 3, after V lost 5 bases and J lost 2 bases. CDR1 SGHAT and CDR2 FQNNGV come from the germline V gene. CDR3 DNA: TGTGCCAGCAGCAGCACTAGCGGGACCTACGAGCAGTACTTC. Protein sequence: CASSSTSGTYEQYF.

This clonotype was observed many times. The gene calls are TRBV7-2 and TRBJ2-1, with 8 bases that match TRBD2. V dropped 4 bases and J dropped 7; count of bases not matched to a gene: 9. The CDR3 is 15 amino acids. Germline V gene lookup returns CDR1 SGHTA and CDR2 FQGNSA. CDR3 sequence (DNA): TGTGCCAGCAGCTCGAGTTCCGGGACTAGTAATGAGCAGTTCTTC. Its translation is CASSSSSGTSNEQFF.

This clonotype was detected a few times. The rearrangement uses TRBV28 and TRBJ1-1; D is perhaps TRBD1 (6 bases). V was cut by 6 bases and J by 2 bases, with 13 bases left in between. There are 14 residues in the CDR3. Germline values: CDR1 MDHEN, CDR2 SYDVKM. The CDR3: CASRPGVGNTEAFF. The CDR3 DNA reads TGTGCCAGCAGGCCAGGGGTGGGAAACACTGAAGCTTTCTTT.

The chain recombines TRBV7-2 with TRBJ1-6, with D possibly being TRBD1 (5 bases). CDR1 is SGHTA, CDR2 FQGNSA, per germline. The CDR3 has 16 amino acids. Trimming pared 2 bases from V and 8 bases from J, leaving 16 bases between. Here the CDR3 DNA reads TGTGCCAGCAGCTTAATCGCGGGACTAGGGGATTCACCCCTCCACTTT. Translated: CASSLIAGLGDSPLHF.

This rearrangement joins TRBV7-2 to TRBJ2-7; D is ambiguous. Germline V CDR1 and CDR2: SGHTA, FQGNSA. CDR3 length equals 13 residues. Deletions cut 2 bases from V and 3 bases from J, with 8 bases between. In DNA form, the CDR3 reads TGTGCCAGCAGCTTAAATAATTTCTACGAGCAGTACTTC. Protein sequence: CASSLNNFYEQYF.

DNA of the CDR3: TGTGCCAGCAGTTACCCTTCCGGACAGGGTAAAATAAGCAATGAGCAGTTCTTC. Amino acids: CASSYPSGQGKISNEQFF. This chain connects TRBV6-2 or TRBV6-3 to TRBJ2-1, with TRBD1 matching over 8 bases. CDR3 length equals 18 residues. Looked up from germline, CDR1 is MNHEY and CDR2 is SVGEGT. The V gene end was trimmed by 2 bases and the J gene end by 6 bases; junction bases not matched to a gene: 15.

The chain employs TRBV14 and TRBJ2-5, with D unresolved. Germline-derived CDR1 and CDR2 are SGHDN and FVKESK. With 0 bases removed from V and 3 bases from J, the gap between germline ends came to 8 bases. The CDR3 totals 14 residues. The CDR3 sequence: CASSQDTAKETQYF. CDR3 nucleotide sequence: TGTGCCAGCAGCCAAGATACCGCTAAAGAGACCCAGTACTTC.

This clonotype has a handful of counts. The chain couples TRBV27 to TRBJ2-5; 7 positions match TRBD2. CDR3 size: 14 residues. Germline V CDR1 and CDR2: MNHEY, SMNVEV (reference sequence). The V gene end was trimmed by 2 bases and the J gene end by 4 bases; junction bases not matched to a gene: 4. The CDR3 coding sequence is TGTGCCAGCAGTTTACGGCGGGAGCGAGAGACCCAGTACTTC. It specifies CASSLRRERETQYF.

In this sample, this clonotype turned up a few times. The J gene is TRBJ2-2, the V gene TRBV24-1; D may be TRBD1 (6 bases). CDR1 is KGHDR and CDR2 is SFDVKD in the germline V gene. This CDR3 contains 17 residues. V lost 3 bases to trimming and J lost 2 bases, with 15 bases between them. CDR3 sequence: CATSDPSGTHNTGELFF. The CDR3 bases are TGTGCCACCAGTGATCCTTCCGGGACACACAACACCGGGGAGCTGTTTTTT.

The chain combines TRBV29-1 with TRBJ1-1; possibly TRBD1 for D (5 bases). Germline assignment: CDR1 SQVTM and CDR2 ANQGSEA. The V and J ends lost 6 bases and 7 bases respectively, with 27 bases between them. The CDR3 has 16 amino acids. DNA of the CDR3: TGCAGCGTCCCACACCCGCTCGGGATTCGGGGGGGTGAAGCTTTCTTT. Amino acid sequence: CSVPHPLGIRGGEAFF.

The genes are TRBV27 and TRBJ2-7; the match to TRBD2 covers 8 bases. Germline V gene data show CDR1 as MNHEY and CDR2 as SMNVEV (reference sequence). The CDR3 sequence is 16 residues long. Unmatched junction bases numbered 12, after V lost 6 bases and J lost 2 bases. Written as DNA, the CDR3 is TGTGCCAGCAGAGGGGCTGGGACTAGTGTGACCTACGAGCAGTACTTC. This encodes CASRGAGTSVTYEQYF.

The chain recombines TRBV20-1 with TRBJ2-1; 9 nucleotides agree with TRBD1. Germline trimming cut 4 bases from V and 6 bases from J; bases unmatched to any gene: 7. The CDR3 length is 14 residues. Looked up from germline, CDR1 is DFQATT and CDR2 is SNEGSKA (reference sequence). This chain's CDR3 is CSAIGQGSLNEQFF. For the CDR3, the DNA is TGCAGTGCTATCGGACAGGGGAGTCTCAATGAGCAGTTCTTC.

Many counts were recorded for this clonotype. The chain recombines TRBV7-2 with TRBJ1-1, with D possibly TRBD1 on 6 matching bases. This CDR3 has 19 residues. CDR1 is SGHTA and CDR2 is FQGNSA in the germline V gene. Deletions cut 4 bases from V and 0 bases from J, with 24 bases between. As DNA, the CDR3 is TGTGCCAGCAGCTCAAGGGGGTTGGGGGGCTTTGAGGTGAACACTGAAGCTTTCTTT. Translating gives CASSSRGLGGFEVNTEAFF. Variable domain in full (rest from reference TRBV7-2 and TRBJ1-1): GAGVSQSPSNKVTEKGKDVELRCDPISGHTALYWYRQSLGQGLEFLIYFQGNSAPDKSGLPSDRFSAERTGGSVSTLTIQRTQQEDSAVYLCASSSRGLGGFEVNTEAFFGQGTRLTVV.

The genes are TRBV11-3 and TRBJ2-7; D is unresolved. The CDR3 is made up of 15 amino acids. V lost 1 base, J lost 0 bases, and 10 bases lay in between. Looked up from germline, CDR1 is SGHNT and CDR2 is YENEEA. The CDR3 spells CASSLGAVSSYEQYF. The CDR3 nucleotides read TGTGCCAGCAGCTTAGGGGCAGTTTCCTCCTACGAGCAGTACTTC.

V usage is TRBV27 and J usage is TRBJ1-2; D is undetermined. V was pared by 6 bases and J by 6 bases, with 11 bases between. CDR1 and CDR2 (germline): MNHEY, SMNVEV (reference sequence). The CDR3 is made up of 12 amino acids. The DNA of the CDR3 is TGTGCCAGCAGACTAGGCCCGAATGGCTACACCTTC. It specifies CASRLGPNGYTF.

This clonotype was observed a handful of times. The genes are TRBV7-9 and TRBJ1-1, with 10 bases fitting TRBD1. The J segment lost 6 bases and the V segment lost 5 bases, leaving 6 bases of the junction unmatched. The CDR3 covers 14 residues. Germline assignment: CDR1 SEHNR and CDR2 FQNEAQ (reference sequence). CDR3 amino acids: CASSDDRGHAEAFF. CDR3 sequence (DNA): TGTGCCAGCAGCGACGACAGGGGGCACGCTGAAGCTTTCTTT. Supplemented by reference TRBV7-9 and TRBJ1-1, the full variable domain reads DTGVSQNPRHKITKRGQNVTFRCDPISEHNRLYWYRQTLGQGPEFLTYFQNEAQLEKSRLLSDRFSAERPKGSFSTLEIQRTEQGDSAMYLCASSDDRGHAEAFFGQGTRLTVV.

This clonotype was picked up many times. The V gene is TRBV11-3, the J gene TRBJ2-1; unclear D gene. The V gene lost 6 bases and the J gene lost 0 bases, with 6 bases spanning the gap. The CDR3 is 13 residues long. Per germline, CDR1 SGHNT and CDR2 YENEEA. CDR3 sequence: CASSRSSYNEQFF. In nucleotides, the CDR3 is TGTGCCAGCAGTCGGTCCTCCTACAATGAGCAGTTCTTC.

The genes are TRBV10-1 and TRBJ1-1; TRBD1 is a possible D gene (5 bases). Per the germline V gene, CDR1 is WNHNN and CDR2 is SYGVQD (reference sequence). Trimming took 11 bases from V and 6 from J, leaving 16 bases between them. The CDR3 has 12 amino acids. CDR3 residues: CAHHNRQSEAFF. CDR3 DNA sequence: TGCGCCCACCATAACCGACAGTCTGAAGCTTTCTTT.

J is TRBJ2-5 and V is TRBV9, with D perhaps matching TRBD1 or TRBD2 (5 bases each). The CDR3 is made up of 16 amino acids. V lost 2 bases and J lost 5, with 19 bases in between. The germline V gene has CDR1 SGDLS and CDR2 YYNGEE. The CDR3, as DNA: TGTGCCAGCAGCGTCGCCCCCGCAGGGTGGGAGGAGACCCAGTACTTC. It specifies CASSVAPAGWEETQYF.